Below, one T cell receptor beta chain is given with its context. Produced via immunoSEQ multiplex PCR; TCRdb's table is partial and in-frame only. The data hold approximately 150,000 clones, with around 80% observed a single time. V lost 4 bases to trimming and J lost 2 bases; unmatched junction nucleotides: 7. The CDR3 loop spans 16 amino acids. Germline V gives CDR1 MNHEY, CDR2 SVGEGT. This sample is drawn from a study of blood T cell repertoires in COVID-19. Study summary: PBMCs, B-cell-depleted T cells, or T cells provided the cDNA or gDNA that made up the material.

V usage is TRBV6-2 or TRBV6-3 and J usage is TRBJ2-3; TRBD1 agrees at 9 bases. The source is a woman in her 50s who had recovered from COVID-19. Sequencing input: PBMCs or T cells enriched from blood (not recorded which). The CDR3 nucleotides read TGTGCCAGCAGTTTCCGGGGACAGGGCCACACAGATACGCAGTATTTT. Translated: CASSFRGQGHTDTQYF.